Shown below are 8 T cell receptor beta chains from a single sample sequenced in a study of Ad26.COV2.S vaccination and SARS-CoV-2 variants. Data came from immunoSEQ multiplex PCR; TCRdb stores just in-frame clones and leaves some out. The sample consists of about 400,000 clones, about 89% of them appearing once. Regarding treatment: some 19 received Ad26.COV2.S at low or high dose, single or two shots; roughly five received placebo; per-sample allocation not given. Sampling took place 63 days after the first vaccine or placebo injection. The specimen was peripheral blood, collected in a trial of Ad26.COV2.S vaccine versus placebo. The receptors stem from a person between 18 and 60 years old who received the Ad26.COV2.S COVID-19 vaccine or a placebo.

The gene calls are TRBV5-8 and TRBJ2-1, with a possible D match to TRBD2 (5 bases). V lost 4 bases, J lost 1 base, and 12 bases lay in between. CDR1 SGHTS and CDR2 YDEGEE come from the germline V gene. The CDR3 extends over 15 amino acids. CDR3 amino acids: CASSPRGTSYNEQFF. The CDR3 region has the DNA TGTGCCAGCAGCCCCCGGGGTACGTCCTACAATGAGCAGTTCTTC.

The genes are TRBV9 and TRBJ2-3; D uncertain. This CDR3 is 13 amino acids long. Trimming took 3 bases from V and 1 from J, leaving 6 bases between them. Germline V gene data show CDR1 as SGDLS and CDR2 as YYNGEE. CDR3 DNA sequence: TGTGCCAGCAGCGCGACCCGCACAGATACGCAGTATTTT. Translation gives CASSATRTDTQYF.

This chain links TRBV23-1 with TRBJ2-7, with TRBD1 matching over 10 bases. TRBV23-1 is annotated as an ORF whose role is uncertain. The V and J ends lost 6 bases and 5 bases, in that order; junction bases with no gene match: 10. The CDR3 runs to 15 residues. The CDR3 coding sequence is TGCGCCAGCAGGGAAGGGACAGGGGTTTTCCACGAGCAGTACTTC. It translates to CASREGTGVFHEQYF.

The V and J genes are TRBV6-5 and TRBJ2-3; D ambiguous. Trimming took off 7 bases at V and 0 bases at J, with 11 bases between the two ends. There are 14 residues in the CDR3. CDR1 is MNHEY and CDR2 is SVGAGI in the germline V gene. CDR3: CASKVAYSTDTQYF. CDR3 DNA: TGTGCCAGCAAAGTAGCTTATAGCACAGATACGCAGTATTTT.

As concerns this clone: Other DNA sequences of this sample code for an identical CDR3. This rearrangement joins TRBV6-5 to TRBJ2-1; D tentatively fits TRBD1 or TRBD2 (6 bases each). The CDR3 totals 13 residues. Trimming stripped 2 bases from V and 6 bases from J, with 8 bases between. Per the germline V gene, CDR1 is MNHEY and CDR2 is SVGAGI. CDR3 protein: CASSYGGRNEQFF. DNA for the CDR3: TGTGCCAGCAGTTACGGGGGGCGCAATGAGCAGTTCTTC.

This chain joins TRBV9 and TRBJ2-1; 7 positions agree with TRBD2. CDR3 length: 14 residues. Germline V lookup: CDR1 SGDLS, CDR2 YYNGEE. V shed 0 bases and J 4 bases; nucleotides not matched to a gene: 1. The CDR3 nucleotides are TGTGCCAGCAGCGTAGACGGGAGGTACAATGAGCAGTTCTTC. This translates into CASSVDGRYNEQFF.

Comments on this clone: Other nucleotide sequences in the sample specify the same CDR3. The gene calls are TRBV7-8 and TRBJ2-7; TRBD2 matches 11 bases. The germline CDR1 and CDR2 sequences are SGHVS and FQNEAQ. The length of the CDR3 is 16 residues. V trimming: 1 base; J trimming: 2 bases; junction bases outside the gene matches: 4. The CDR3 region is CASSLGLAGGTYEQYF. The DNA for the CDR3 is TGTGCCAGCAGCTTAGGCCTAGCGGGAGGAACCTACGAGCAGTACTTC.

The CDR3 sequence: CASSPQTGAGQPQHF. CDR3 DNA sequence: TGTGCCAGCTCACCACAGACAGGGGCCGGTCAGCCCCAGCATTTT. This sequence joins TRBV18 and TRBJ1-5; 8 bases line up with TRBD1. V shed 1 base, J shed 6 bases, and the junction held 5 bases outside the gene matches. Germline V gene data show CDR1 as KGHSH and CDR2 as LQKENI. The CDR3 extends over 15 amino acids.